This T cell receptor beta chain came from a study of OX40 agonist ivuxolimab in advanced cancers. Overall study context: An anti-OX40 (CD134) antibody with agonistic activity, ivuxolimab, was administered to patients. Each patient was given ivuxolimab into a vein every 2 weeks, at 0.01 to 10 mg/kg.

Germline CDR1 SGHAT, CDR2 FQNNGV. V was cut by 5 bases and J by 0 bases, with 20 bases left in between. This CDR3 comprises 19 residues. Using immunoSEQ multiplex PCR, the repertoire was profiled, and TCRdb retains in-frame clones only, with some absent. The table has tens of thousands of clones, 77% seen once. This sequence was found in an adult with an advanced solid tumor such as melanoma, head and neck, liver or kidney cancer. The sequencing here drew on CD4+ or CD8+ T cells sorted from blood, taken in a trial of the OX40 agonist ivuxolimab. The rearrangement links TRBV11-2 to TRBJ2-6, with D perhaps assigned TRBD1 or TRBD2 (5 bases each). The CDR3 reads CASSPSYGASLSGANVLTF. CDR3 nucleotide sequence: TGTGCCAGCAGCCCCTCCTACGGGGCCTCCCTCTCTGGGGCCAACGTCCTGACTTTC.